The 3 T cell receptor beta chains presented below share a single source sample, sequenced in a study of T cells in Graves' hyperthyroidism and ophthalmopathy. TCR beta CDR3 region amplification was performed from RNA transcripts. Carried out on the TCR CDR3, a first-round RT-PCR used the HTBI primer set. One entry per CDR3 protein results from TCRdb running MiXCR on the multiplex PCR reads. The repertoire includes 300,000 to 450,000 distinct CDR3 sequences, about 18% of them detected once, and around a third sits in the top ten. Sequenced sample: blood. These TCRs come from a young woman with Graves' hyperthyroidism that later progressed to Graves' ophthalmopathy.

This clonotype was seen a handful of times. This chain connects TRBV6-1 to TRBJ1-4; D is perhaps TRBD1 (6 bases). With 8 bases removed from V and 3 bases from J, the gap between germline ends came to 16 bases. The germline gives CDR1 MNHNS, CDR2 SASEGT. CDR3 length equals 15 residues. The CDR3 loop is CASGQILPPNEKLFF. The CDR3 bases are TGTGCCAGCGGACAGATACTCCCCCCTAATGAAAAACTGTTTTTT.

This clonotype occurred a few times. The chain employs TRBV28 and TRBJ2-7; 7 nucleotides match TRBD1. The junction had 18 bases not matched to a gene; V was cut back by 10 bases and J by 0 bases. There are 17 residues in the CDR3. The V gene's germline CDR1 is MDHEN and CDR2 SYDVKM. The CDR3 loop reads CATNKRRGLMSSYEQYF. The CDR3 DNA sequence: TGTGCCACCAACAAGAGAAGGGGGCTTATGAGCTCCTACGAGCAGTACTTC.

This clonotype has a count of ten or more. V is TRBV6-5 and J is TRBJ1-2; D unresolved. The germline V and J ends were trimmed by 2 bases and 0 bases, with 16 bases remaining between them. Germline assignment: CDR1 MNHEY and CDR2 SVGAGI. This CDR3 has 17 residues. The CDR3 DNA follows: TGTGCCAGCAGTTACCGGGTCCCTGATTTCGCTAACTATGGCTACACCTTC. As protein: CASSYRVPDFANYGYTF.